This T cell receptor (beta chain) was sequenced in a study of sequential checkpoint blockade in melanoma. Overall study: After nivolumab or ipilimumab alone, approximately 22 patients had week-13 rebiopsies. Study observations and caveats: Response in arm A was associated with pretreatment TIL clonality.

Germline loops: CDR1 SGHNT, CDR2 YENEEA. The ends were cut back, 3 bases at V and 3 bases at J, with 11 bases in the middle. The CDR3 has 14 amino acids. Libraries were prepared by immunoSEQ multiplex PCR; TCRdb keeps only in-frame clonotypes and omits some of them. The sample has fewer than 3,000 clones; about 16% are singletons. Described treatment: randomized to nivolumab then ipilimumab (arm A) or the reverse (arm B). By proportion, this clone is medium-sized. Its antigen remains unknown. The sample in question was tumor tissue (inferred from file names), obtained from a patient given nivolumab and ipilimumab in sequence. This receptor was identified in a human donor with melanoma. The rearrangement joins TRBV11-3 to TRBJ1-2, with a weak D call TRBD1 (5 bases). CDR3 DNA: TGTGCCAGCAGCTTGGGCAGGGAAGACTATGGCTACACCTTC. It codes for CASSLGREDYGYTF. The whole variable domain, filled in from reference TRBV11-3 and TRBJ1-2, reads EAGVVQSPRYKIIEKKQPVAFWCNPISGHNTLYWYLQNLGQGPELLIRYENEEAVDDSQLPKDRFSAERLKGVDSTLKIQPAELGDSAVYLCASSLGREDYGYTFGSGTRLTVV.